These 28 T cell receptor beta chains share one sample of origin, sequenced in a study of T cells in Graves' hyperthyroidism and ophthalmopathy. There were TCR beta CDR3 regions amplified from RNA transcripts. The HTBI primer set served for first-round RT-PCR of the TCR CDR3. TCRdb redid the calling of the multiplex PCR reads with MiXCR, one entry per CDR3 protein. The sample holds about 520,000 distinct CDR3 sequences, around 22% seen once. Specimen: blood. All receptors come from a woman in her thirties with Graves' ophthalmopathy.

This clonotype was observed at least ten times. The rearrangement links TRBV3-1 to TRBJ1-1; 8 bases are a match to TRBD1. Trimming took 3 bases from V and 4 from J; bases not matched to a gene: 7. This CDR3 contains 15 residues. Germline values: CDR1 LGHDT, CDR2 YNNKEL (reference sequence). The DNA of the CDR3 is TGTGCCAGCAGCCACAAACCCAGGGGGCTCACTGAAGCTTTCTTT. It yields the protein CASSHKPRGLTEAFF.

This clonotype was detected only a few times. The gene calls are TRBV12-3 or TRBV12-4 and TRBJ1-2; D is unclear. V lost 4 bases, J lost 4 bases, and 13 bases lay in between. This CDR3 is built from 14 residues. The CDR3 DNA sequence: TGTGCCAGCAGTTCCCAACAGAAAAGCTATGGCTACACCTTC. Translation gives CASSSQQKSYGYTF.

This clonotype was seen ten or more times. The gene calls are TRBV12-3 or TRBV12-4 and TRBJ1-1; the D gene is possibly TRBD1 (5 bases). The CDR3 has 15 amino acids. With 4 bases removed from V and 11 bases from J, the gap between germline ends came to 23 bases. The chain's CDR3 is CASSSNTGTRGMAFF. For the CDR3, the DNA is TGTGCCAGCAGTTCGAATACCGGGACCCGGGGGATGGCTTTCTTT.

The chain recombines TRBV30 with TRBJ1-5, with 8 bases aligning to TRBD1. Germline V CDR1 and CDR2: GTSNPN, SVGIG (reference sequence). After removal of 5 bases from V and 6 bases from J, the junction contained 6 bases not matched to a gene. This CDR3 has 13 amino acids. Written as DNA, the CDR3 is TGTGCCTGGGGTCAGGGGGCAGGTCAGCCCCAGCATTTT. Its translation: CAWGQGAGQPQHF. The variable domain in full, completed from reference TRBV30 and TRBJ1-5, reads SQTIHQWPATLVQPVGSPLSLECTVEGTSNPNLYWYRQAAGRGLQLLFYSVGIGQISSEVPQNLSASRPQDRQFILSSKKLLLSDSGFYLCAWGQGAGQPQHFGDGTRLSIL.

This clonotype was observed at least ten times. V gene TRBV19 combines with J gene TRBJ1-1; D gene uncertain. CDR1 is LNHDA, CDR2 SQIVND, per germline (reference sequence). Deletions cut 1 base from V and 11 bases from J, with 11 bases between. This CDR3 has 12 residues. The CDR3 sequence: CASSIAGQLAFF. As DNA, the CDR3 is TGTGCCAGTAGTATAGCGGGCCAGTTGGCTTTCTTT.

The table lists this clonotype with many counts. The genes are TRBV19 and TRBJ2-5; the D is unclear. Germline V CDR1 and CDR2: LNHDA, SQIVND (reference sequence). Trimming took off 11 bases at V and 0 bases at J, with 16 bases between the two ends. This CDR3 contains 14 residues. The CDR3 sequence: CAPVTQVYQETQYF. CDR3 DNA: TGTGCCCCTGTTACCCAAGTGTACCAAGAGACCCAGTACTTC.

CDR3 DNA sequence: TGTGCCAGCAGCCATGGGGAGGGGTCCTACGAGCAGTACGTC. Protein sequence: CASSHGEGSYEQYV. V is TRBV7-9 and J is TRBJ2-7, with 7 positions matching TRBD2. In germline, CDR1 is SEHNR, CDR2 FQNEAQ (reference sequence). CDR3 length: 14 amino acids. The junction had 5 bases not matched to a gene; V was cut back by 5 bases and J by 1 base.

This clonotype was seen repeatedly, ten times or more. CDR3 nucleotides: TGTGCCAGCAGTTACGCCGCGGACGGAGCCTATGGCTACACCTTC. Translated, it gives CASSYAADGAYGYTF. The chain couples TRBV6-2 or TRBV6-3 to TRBJ1-2; D ambiguous. This CDR3 is 15 amino acids long. Germline assignment: CDR1 MNHEY and CDR2 SVGEGT. Trimming pared 2 bases from V and 4 bases from J, leaving 14 bases between.

This clonotype was seen repeatedly, ten times or more. This chain links TRBV24-1 with TRBJ2-5; D may match TRBD1 or TRBD2 (6 bases each). Deletions cut 4 bases from V and 5 bases from J, with 13 bases between. Per the germline V gene, CDR1 is KGHDR and CDR2 is SFDVKD. The length of the CDR3 is 14 residues. The chain's CDR3 is CATSEGGRSETQYF. For the CDR3, the DNA is TGTGCCACCAGTGAGGGGGGCCGGTCGGAGACCCAGTACTTC.

The chain links TRBV2 to TRBJ1-2; D perhaps matches TRBD1 (6 bases). Trimming removed 9 bases at V and 5 bases at J, with 13 bases between. The CDR3 is made up of 12 amino acids. Germline V gene sequence: CDR1 SNHLY, CDR2 FYNNEI. The CDR3 loop reads CASPGGGYGYTF. CDR3 DNA: TGTGCCAGTCCGGGGGGCGGATATGGCTACACCTTC.

This clonotype was seen at least ten times. The rearrangement links TRBV27 to TRBJ2-7; no clear D gene. V was trimmed by 0 bases and J by 2 bases, leaving 14 bases between them. Germline V gene data show CDR1 as MNHEY and CDR2 as SMNVEV (reference sequence). This CDR3 has 16 residues. CDR3 in amino acids: CASSLSTRADPYEQYF. The DNA for the CDR3 is TGTGCCAGCAGTTTATCGACCCGGGCAGATCCCTACGAGCAGTACTTC.

The sample holds many counts of this clonotype. V and J are TRBV7-2 and TRBJ2-7, with D possibly matching TRBD2 (5 bases). The CDR3 spans 13 residues. Trimming removed 5 bases from V and 5 bases from J, with 13 bases in between. Germline CDR1 is SGHTA and CDR2 is FQGNSA. The CDR3 DNA follows: TGTGCCAGCAGCCCCCAGGCCGGGGACGAGCAGTACTTC. It encodes CASSPQAGDEQYF.

This chain uses TRBV29-1 with TRBJ2-2, with TRBD2 as a possible D gene (7 bases). Germline V gene sequence: CDR1 SQVTM, CDR2 ANQGSEA. This CDR3 contains 17 residues. Trimming took off 5 bases at V and 4 bases at J, with 23 bases between the two ends. CDR3 sequence: CSVSAPGRGGGTGELFF. The CDR3 DNA follows: TGCAGCGTTTCCGCCCCGGGGAGGGGGGGAGGCACCGGGGAGCTGTTTTTT.

A word on this clonotype: A read error is likely, as this CDR3 ends without the conserved phenylalanine or tryptophan. The chain combines TRBV27 with TRBJ2-5, with D perhaps TRBD1 (5 bases). From germline, CDR1 is MNHEY and CDR2 SMNVEV (reference sequence). The CDR3 is made up of 14 amino acids. Deletions cut 6 bases from V and 5 bases from J, with 16 bases between. CDR3 sequence reads: CASRPLGPKETQYI. DNA of the CDR3: TGTGCCAGCAGACCTTTGGGGCCCAAGGAGACCCAGTACATC.

This clonotype was picked up many times. J is TRBJ2-7 and V is TRBV19; 7 bases are a match to TRBD1. V dropped 4 bases and J dropped 1; count of bases not matched to a gene: 4. Germline CDR1 reads LNHDA; CDR2 reads SQIVND (reference sequence). The CDR3 is 14 residues long. CDR3 region: CASSTGGVSYEQYF. The CDR3 region has the DNA TGTGCCAGTAGTACAGGGGGTGTATCCTACGAGCAGTACTTC.

A few counts support this clonotype. This rearrangement joins TRBV11-2 to TRBJ2-3; D is perhaps TRBD1 (5 bases). V was clipped by 5 bases and J by 9 bases, with 12 bases between them. CDR3 length: 12 amino acids. Germline V gives CDR1 SGHAT, CDR2 FQNNGV. The CDR3 region has the DNA TGTGCCAGCAGCCCCCAGGGTCTCACGCAGTATTTT. Translated, it gives CASSPQGLTQYF. The variable domain in full, completed from reference TRBV11-2 and TRBJ2-3, reads EAGVAQSPRYKIIEKRQSVAFWCNPISGHATLYWYQQILGQGPKLLIQFQNNGVVDDSQLPKDRFSAERLKGVDSTLKIQPAKLEDSAVYLCASSPQGLTQYFGPGTRLTVL.

This clonotype came up many times. This chain uses TRBV20-1 with TRBJ1-1, with D tentatively TRBD1 (5 bases). Germline V gene lookup returns CDR1 DFQATT and CDR2 SNEGSKA (reference sequence). The length of the CDR3 is 15 residues. Trimming shortened V by 2 bases and J by 6 bases, and 19 bases separated the two germline ends. CDR3 in DNA: TGCAGTGCTAGACAAATAGGAGAGGGGCACGCTGAAGCTTTCTTT. It translates to CSARQIGEGHAEAFF.

There are many counts of this clonotype. The chain is built from TRBV27 and TRBJ1-5, with 7 bases fitting TRBD1. V lost 5 bases and J lost 11; bases outside the gene matches: 15. The CDR3 covers 15 residues. Germline-derived CDR1 and CDR2 are MNHEY and SMNVEV (reference sequence). The CDR3 spells CASSRMEGGLGTQHF. CDR3 bases: TGTGCCAGCAGTCGCATGGAAGGGGGCTTAGGGACCCAGCATTTT.

The V call is TRBV2, the J call TRBJ2-5, with TRBD2 matching over 9 bases. V trimming: 3 bases; J trimming: 8 bases; junction bases outside the gene matches: 13. Germline-derived CDR1 and CDR2 are SNHLY and FYNNEI. The CDR3 is 16 amino acids. The CDR3 protein is CASSEGGSGGGDTQYF. In DNA form, the CDR3 reads TGTGCCAGCAGTGAGGGGGGTAGCGGGGGCGGAGATACCCAGTACTTC.

In its sample, this clonotype was seen many times. V gene TRBV5-1 combines with J gene TRBJ2-7; 7 bases align to TRBD1. Per the germline V gene, CDR1 is SGHRS and CDR2 is YFSETQ. Trimming cost V 2 bases and J 4 bases; bases outside gene matches: 6. CDR3 length equals 14 residues. The CDR3 DNA reads as TGCGCCAGCAGCTTTTCCGGGACAGATTACGAGCAGTACTTC. As protein: CASSFSGTDYEQYF.

CDR3 nucleotide sequence: TGCGCCAGCAGCTTGGAGGGTCCAGGAGACTACGAGCAGTACTTC. Its protein is CASSLEGPGDYEQYF. The V and J genes are TRBV5-1 and TRBJ2-7, with unresolved D. Trimming stripped 0 bases from V and 3 bases from J, with 13 bases between. The CDR3 consists of 15 residues. From germline, CDR1 is SGHRS and CDR2 YFSETQ. Using reference TRBV5-1 and TRBJ2-7 for the parts outside the CDR3, the full variable domain is KAGVTQTPRYLIKTRGQQVTLSCSPISGHRSVSWYQQTPGQGLQFLFEYFSETQRNKGNFPGRFSGRQFSNSRSEMNVSTLELGDSALYLCASSLEGPGDYEQYFGPGTRLTVT.

As for this clonotype: At one end, the junction sequence differs from germline, possibly due to a read error. The V call is TRBV5-1, the J call TRBJ1-1, with 10 bases identical to TRBD1. Germline V gene sequence: CDR1 SGHRS, CDR2 YFSETQ. This CDR3 has 15 amino acids. As DNA, the CDR3 is TGCGCCAACAGCTTTGGACAGGGGGTTGTCGCTGAAGCTTTCTTT. This codes for CANSFGQGVVAEAFF.

The table lists this clonotype with many counts. The chain employs TRBV29-1 and TRBJ2-5; maybe TRBD1 (5 bases). The CDR3 totals 14 residues. The V end lost 6 bases, the J end lost 0 bases, and 14 bases lay between the germline ends. CDR1 is SQVTM and CDR2 is ANQGSEA in the germline V gene. The DNA for the CDR3 is TGCAGCGTCCTGACAGAACCGAACCAAGAGACCCAGTACTTC. Its translation: CSVLTEPNQETQYF.

There are many counts of this clonotype. This chain links TRBV7-3 with TRBJ2-5, with 8 bases lining up with TRBD1. Germline lookup yields CDR1 SGHTA and CDR2 FQGTGA. The CDR3 contains 13 residues. The trim removed 3 bases at V and 4 bases at J, leaving 1 base unmatched. This chain's CDR3 is CASSFDRGETQYF. The CDR3, as DNA: TGTGCCAGCAGCTTCGACAGGGGAGAGACCCAGTACTTC. Full variable domain (missing parts from reference TRBV7-3 and TRBJ2-5): GAGVSQTPSNKVTEKGKYVELRCDPISGHTALYWYRQSLGQGPEFLIYFQGTGAADDSGLPNDRFFAVRPEGSVSTLKIQRTERGDSAVYLCASSFDRGETQYFGPGTRLLVL.

CDR3 nucleotide sequence: TGTGCCATCAGTGGTCGGGAGGGTTCAGATACGCAGTATTTT. Translation gives CAISGREGSDTQYF. This chain joins TRBV10-3 and TRBJ2-3; 8 bases are a match to TRBD2. J gave up 4 bases and V 4 bases, and 4 bases lay outside the gene matches. CDR3 size: 14 residues. Germline lookup yields CDR1 ENHRY and CDR2 SYGVKD.

This clonotype was picked up many times. The chain carries TRBV20-1 and TRBJ1-5; TRBD1 might be the D (5 bases). The germline V gene encodes CDR1 DFQATT and CDR2 SNEGSKA (reference sequence). V was pared by 5 bases and J by 6 bases, with 20 bases between. The CDR3 extends over 15 amino acids. The CDR3 reads CSAVSPRDYLQPQHF. The CDR3 nucleotides are TGCAGTGCTGTCAGTCCCCGGGACTACCTTCAGCCCCAGCATTTT.

This clonotype was recorded many times. The gene calls are TRBV11-2 and TRBJ2-5, with 9 bases aligning to TRBD1. The CDR3 runs to 14 residues. CDR1 SGHAT and CDR2 FQNNGV come from the germline V gene. Trimming at V came to 5 bases and at J to 3 bases, leaving 4 bases not matched to a gene. The CDR3: CASSRRDREETQYF. CDR3 nucleotides: TGTGCCAGCAGCAGACGGGACAGGGAAGAGACCCAGTACTTC.

This clonotype came up a few times. This rearrangement joins TRBV19 to TRBJ1-2; possible D gene TRBD1, 5 bases. V lost 3 bases and J lost 1, with 12 bases in between. Per the germline V gene, CDR1 is LNHDA and CDR2 is SQIVND (reference sequence). This CDR3 contains 15 residues. The CDR3 coding sequence is TGTGCCAGTAGTATTCGGGACGGATATAACTATGGCTACACCTTC. Its protein product is CASSIRDGYNYGYTF.